A single TCR beta chain is shown here with its context. V was clipped by 6 bases and J by 1 base, with 13 bases between them. CDR3 size: 15 residues. The data belong to a study of T-cell reconstitution after alpha-beta-depleted transplantation in children. Unique molecular identifiers featured in how the TCRbeta library was prepared. TCRdb passed the PCR reads through MiXCR, listing each CDR3 protein once. The sample shows a few hundred thousand distinct CDR3 sequences, around 20% of them seen only once. The specimen was PBMCs from the stem cell graft donor, collected from the stem cell graft. The receptor comes from a human donor who donated a stem cell graft to a child with acute lymphoblastic leukemia. The V gene is TRBV12-3 or TRBV12-4, the J gene TRBJ1-5; perhaps TRBD1 as D (5 bases). The CDR3 loop is CASSRQTLSNQPQHF. CDR3 nucleotides: TGTGCCAGCAGCCGACAGACACTGAGCAATCAGCCCCAGCATTTT.